This is a list of T cell receptor beta chains from one sample in a study of T cell changes during pregnancy in multiple sclerosis. Generated by immunoSEQ multiplex PCR, the TCRdb table keeps only in-frame clones and is missing some. The sample lists 45,000 to 55,000 clones, 85% to 95% occurring once. This specimen was CD4+ T cells from peripheral blood mononuclear cells, taken in the second trimester of pregnancy. These receptors originate from a female donor in good health, enrolled as a control in a pregnancy study. Each CDR3 is given with its conserved first and last residue. The D gene is left open where the match is weak. The size of a clone is reported for some rows only, either as once, few or many, or as a class for expanded clones.

J gene: TRBJ2-3
D gene: NA
clone size: NA
V gene: TRBV10-1
CDR3 length: 15
CDR3 protein: CASGLGQGRTDTQYF
CDR3 DNA: TGCGCCAGCGGCCTGGGTCAGGGAAGGACAGATACGCAGTATTTT

J gene: TRBJ2-1
D gene: NA
clone size: NA
V gene: TRBV28
CDR3 length: 15
CDR3 protein: CASSLPSKLANEQFF
CDR3 DNA: TGTGCCAGCAGTTTACCAAGTAAACTAGCCAATGAGCAGTTCTTC

J gene: TRBJ2-7
D gene: NA
clone size: NA
V gene: TRBV5-3
CDR3 length: 15
CDR3 protein: CARSLPDSLTYEQYF
CDR3 DNA: TGTGCCAGAAGCCTTCCGGACAGCCTAACCTACGAGCAGTACTTC

J gene: TRBJ2-7
D gene: TRBD2
clone size: NA
V gene: TRBV18
CDR3 length: 12
CDR3 protein: CATAGEGVEQYF
CDR3 DNA: TGTGCCACAGCGGGGGAGGGAGTCGAGCAGTACTTC

J gene: TRBJ2-7
D gene: NA
clone size: NA
V gene: TRBV21-1
CDR3 length: 15
CDR3 protein: CASSKVRGPIYEQYF
CDR3 DNA: TGTGCCAGCAGCAAAGTCAGGGGCCCGATCTACGAGCAGTACTTC

J gene: TRBJ1-5
D gene: TRBD1
clone size: once
V gene: TRBV4-1
CDR3 length: 18
CDR3 protein: CASSRNLPPGQLNQPQHF
CDR3 DNA: TGCGCCAGCAGCCGAAACCTACCCCCGGGACAGCTCAATCAGCCCCAGCATTTT

J gene: TRBJ1-4
D gene: NA
clone size: NA
V gene: TRBV28
CDR3 length: 14
CDR3 protein: CASSFGGSNEKLFF
CDR3 DNA: TGTGCCAGCAGTTTCGGGGGATCTAATGAAAAACTGTTTTTT

J gene: TRBJ2-3
D gene: TRBD1
clone size: NA
V gene: TRBV5-1
CDR3 length: 15
CDR3 protein: CASSPGTGNTDTQYF
CDR3 DNA: TGCGCCAGCAGCCCCGGGACAGGGAACACAGATACGCAGTATTTT

J gene: TRBJ2-7
D gene: TRBD1
clone size: NA
V gene: TRBV7-9
CDR3 length: 17
CDR3 protein: CASNDPGQGSSSYEQYF
CDR3 DNA: TGTGCCAGCAACGACCCGGGACAGGGATCCAGCTCCTACGAGCAGTACTTC

J gene: TRBJ2-1
D gene: NA
clone size: NA
V gene: TRBV5-1
CDR3 length: 14
CDR3 protein: CASSRGGLSNEQFF
CDR3 DNA: TGCGCCAGCAGCAGGGGGGGTTTAAGCAATGAGCAGTTCTTC

J gene: TRBJ2-4
D gene: NA
clone size: NA
V gene: TRBV28
CDR3 length: 16
CDR3 protein: CASSSTGHLDKNIQYF
CDR3 DNA: TGTGCCAGCAGTTCCACGGGACATTTGGACAAAAACATTCAGTACTTC

J gene: TRBJ1-4
D gene: TRBD1
clone size: NA
V gene: TRBV27
CDR3 length: 14
CDR3 protein: CASSFSQGGEKLFF
CDR3 DNA: TGTGCCAGCAGTTTTTCACAGGGGGGGGAAAAACTGTTTTTT

J gene: TRBJ1-2
D gene: TRBD1
clone size: NA
V gene: TRBV10-3
CDR3 length: 15
CDR3 protein: CAISDTGQGRYGYTF
CDR3 DNA: TGTGCCATCAGTGATACTGGACAGGGGCGGTATGGCTACACCTTC

J gene: TRBJ2-3
D gene: TRBD2
clone size: NA
V gene: TRBV11-1
CDR3 length: 16
CDR3 protein: CASSFPSGVSTDTQYF
CDR3 DNA: TGTGCCAGCAGCTTCCCTAGCGGGGTTAGCACAGATACGCAGTATTTT

J gene: TRBJ1-1
D gene: NA
clone size: few
V gene: TRBV18
CDR3 length: 14
CDR3 protein: CASSPPTRGTEAFF
CDR3 DNA: TGTGCCAGCTCACCACCTACAAGGGGCACTGAAGCTTTCTTT

J gene: TRBJ2-7
D gene: NA
clone size: NA
V gene: TRBV5-6
CDR3 length: 13
CDR3 protein: CASSLQSTYEQYF
CDR3 DNA: TGTGCCAGCAGCTTGCAGTCAACCTACGAGCAGTACTTC

J gene: TRBJ1-5
D gene: NA
clone size: NA
V gene: TRBV5-3
CDR3 length: 16
CDR3 protein: CARSLSQVINNQPQHF
CDR3 DNA: TGTGCCAGAAGCTTGTCACAGGTAATTAACAATCAGCCCCAGCATTTT

J gene: TRBJ2-7
D gene: TRBD2
clone size: NA
V gene: TRBV7-9
CDR3 length: 18
CDR3 protein: CASSLALGLAGPTYEQYF
CDR3 DNA: TGTGCCAGCAGCTTAGCGTTAGGACTAGCGGGACCCACCTACGAGCAGTACTTC

J gene: TRBJ2-7
D gene: TRBD1
clone size: once
V gene: TRBV30
CDR3 length: 14
CDR3 protein: CAWNRDRVSWEQYF
CDR3 DNA: TGTGCCTGGAACCGGGACAGGGTCTCGTGGGAGCAGTACTTC

J gene: TRBJ2-7
D gene: TRBD2
clone size: NA
V gene: TRBV27
CDR3 length: 14
CDR3 protein: CASSPGLAALEQYF
CDR3 DNA: TGTGCCAGCAGTCCGGGACTAGCGGCCCTCGAGCAGTACTTC

J gene: TRBJ2-7
D gene: NA
clone size: NA
V gene: TRBV6-1
CDR3 length: 11
CDR3 protein: CASSERYEQYF
CDR3 DNA: TGTGCCAGCAGTGAACGCTACGAGCAGTACTTC

J gene: TRBJ1-1
D gene: NA
clone size: NA
V gene: TRBV28
CDR3 length: 14
CDR3 protein: CASSLDPGNTEAFF
CDR3 DNA: TGTGCCAGCAGTTTAGATCCGGGGAACACTGAAGCTTTCTTT

J gene: TRBJ2-1
D gene: TRBD1
clone size: NA
V gene: TRBV6-6
CDR3 length: 12
CDR3 protein: CASSPRQGRQFF
CDR3 DNA: TGTGCCAGCAGTCCCCGACAGGGTAGGCAGTTCTTC

J gene: TRBJ1-2
D gene: TRBD1
clone size: NA
V gene: TRBV11-2
CDR3 length: 15
CDR3 protein: CASSSPRTGRSGYTF
CDR3 DNA: TGTGCCAGCAGCTCACCGAGGACAGGTCGAAGCGGCTACACCTTC

J gene: TRBJ1-3
D gene: NA
clone size: NA
V gene: TRBV11-2
CDR3 length: 16
CDR3 protein: CASSLLPSLRGNTIYF
CDR3 DNA: TGTGCCAGCAGCTTACTGCCCTCTCTCAGGGGAAACACCATATATTTT

J gene: TRBJ2-7
D gene: TRBD1
clone size: NA
V gene: TRBV27
CDR3 length: 13
CDR3 protein: CASSSTPTGSEYF
CDR3 DNA: TGTGCCAGCAGTTCCACCCCGACAGGGTCCGAGTACTTC

J gene: TRBJ1-5
D gene: NA
clone size: NA
V gene: TRBV28
CDR3 length: 13
CDR3 protein: CASKRNSNQPQHF
CDR3 DNA: TGTGCCAGCAAGAGGAATAGCAATCAGCCCCAGCATTTT

J gene: TRBJ2-1
D gene: TRBD1
clone size: NA
V gene: TRBV30
CDR3 length: 16
CDR3 protein: CAWSPPVGDRYNEQFF
CDR3 DNA: TGTGCCTGGAGTCCTCCGGTCGGGGACAGGTACAATGAGCAGTTCTTC

J gene: TRBJ2-1
D gene: TRBD2
clone size: NA
V gene: TRBV7-2
CDR3 length: 14
CDR3 protein: CASRVWLADNEQFF
CDR3 DNA: TGTGCCAGCAGGGTTTGGCTAGCGGACAATGAGCAGTTCTTC